This TCR beta chain was sequenced during a study of shared clonotypes between healthy human individuals. Study conclusions and caveats: An expected dependence of interdonor clonotype sharing on sequencing depth was noted.

CDR3 size: 17 residues. From germline, CDR1 is LGHNA and CDR2 YNFKEQ. V was pared by 0 bases and J by 4 bases, with 8 bases of the junction left unmatched. Splitting of each subset's genomic DNA was done evenly across several immunoSEQ plates. TCRdb's table, derived via immunoSEQ multiplex PCR, lists solely in-frame clones and lacks some. The profile shows hundreds of thousands of clones, around 78% of them singletons. Notes on this clone: The antigen is undetermined.

All donors qualified as healthy HIV-negative adults and had experienced no recent acute infections or vaccinations. Material: memory CD4+ T cells sorted from blood. Indicated subset: CD45RA-negative fraction. The TCR sequence derives from a woman aged 30 to 39 in good health. This chain uses TRBV4-2 with TRBJ2-7, with TRBD2 identical over 11 bases. This chain's CDR3 is CASSQEGSGTSGYEQYF. CDR3 nucleotides: TGTGCCAGCAGCCAAGAAGGATCCGGGACTAGCGGATACGAGCAGTACTTC.